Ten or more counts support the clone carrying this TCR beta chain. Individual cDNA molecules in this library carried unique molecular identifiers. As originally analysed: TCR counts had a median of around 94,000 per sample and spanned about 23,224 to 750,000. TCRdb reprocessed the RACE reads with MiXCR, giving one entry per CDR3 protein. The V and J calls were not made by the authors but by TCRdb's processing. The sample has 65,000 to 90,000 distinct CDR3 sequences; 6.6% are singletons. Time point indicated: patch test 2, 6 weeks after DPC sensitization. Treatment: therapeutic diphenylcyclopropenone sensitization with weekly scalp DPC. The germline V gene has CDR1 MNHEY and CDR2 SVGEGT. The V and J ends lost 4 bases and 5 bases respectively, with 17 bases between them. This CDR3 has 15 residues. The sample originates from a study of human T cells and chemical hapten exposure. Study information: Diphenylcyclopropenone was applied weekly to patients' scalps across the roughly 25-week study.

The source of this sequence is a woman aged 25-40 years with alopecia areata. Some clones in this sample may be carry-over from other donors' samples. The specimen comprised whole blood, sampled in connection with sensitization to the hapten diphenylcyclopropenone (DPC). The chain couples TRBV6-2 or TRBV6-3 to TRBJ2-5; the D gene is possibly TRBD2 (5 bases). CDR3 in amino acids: CASSFRTPIAETQYF. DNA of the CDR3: TGTGCCAGCAGTTTCCGGACTCCAATAGCGGAGACCCAGTACTTC.